The entry that follows covers one T cell receptor (beta chain) sequence. Its antigen is still unknown. The CDR3 has 16 residues. V was pared by 5 bases and J by 7 bases, with 11 bases of the junction left unmatched. Germline-derived CDR1 and CDR2 are MDHEN and SYDVKM. The data were taken from a study of cytomegalovirus exposure and HLA in healthy donors. Study-level results: Later, an analysis found that common viral pathogens appeared to be linked with several of the most significant clusters. Cytomegalovirus status, reportedly, was diagnosed with high specificity and sensitivity by the classifier. Some V segments could not be told apart, so they were left out, TRBV6-2 and TRBV6-3 among them.

Vbeta (60) and Jbeta (13) primers were used in the PCR. Using immunoSEQ multiplex PCR, the repertoire was profiled, and TCRdb retains in-frame clones only, with some absent. This sample yields more than 150,000 clones, of which more than 85% are seen a single time; over 0.2% belongs to the top ten. The genes are TRBV28 and TRBJ1-4; 9 nucleotides match TRBD1. The clonotype comes from a girl less than two years old in good health and CMV-seronegative. The sequenced material came from PBMCs. CDR3 in DNA: TGTGCCAGCAGTCGCCTCGGGGACAGGGAGGTTGAAAAACTGTTTTTT. Protein sequence: CASSRLGDREVEKLFF.